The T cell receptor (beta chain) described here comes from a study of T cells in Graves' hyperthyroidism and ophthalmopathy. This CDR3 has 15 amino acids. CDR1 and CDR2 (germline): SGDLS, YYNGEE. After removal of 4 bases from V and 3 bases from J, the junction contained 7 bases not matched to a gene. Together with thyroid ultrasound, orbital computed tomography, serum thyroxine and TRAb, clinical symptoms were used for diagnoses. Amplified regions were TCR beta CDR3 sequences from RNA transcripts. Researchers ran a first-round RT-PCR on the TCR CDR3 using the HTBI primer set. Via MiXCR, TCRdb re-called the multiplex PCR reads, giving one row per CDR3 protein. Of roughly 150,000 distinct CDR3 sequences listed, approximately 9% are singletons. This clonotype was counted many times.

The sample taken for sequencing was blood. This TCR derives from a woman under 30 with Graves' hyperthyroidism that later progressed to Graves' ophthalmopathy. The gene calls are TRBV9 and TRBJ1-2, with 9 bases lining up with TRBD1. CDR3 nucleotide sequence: TGTGCCAGCAGCCCAACGGACAGGGGAGACTATGGCTACACCTTC. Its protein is CASSPTDRGDYGYTF.